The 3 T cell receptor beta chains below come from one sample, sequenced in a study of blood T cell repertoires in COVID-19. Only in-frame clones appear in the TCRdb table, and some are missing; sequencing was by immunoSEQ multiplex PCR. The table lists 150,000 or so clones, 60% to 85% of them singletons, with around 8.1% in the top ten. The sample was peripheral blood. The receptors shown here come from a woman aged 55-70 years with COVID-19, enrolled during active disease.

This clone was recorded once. This CDR3 reads CASSLATTNEQFF. CDR3 coding DNA: TGTGCCAGCAGCTTAGCGACTACCAATGAGCAGTTCTTC. The V gene is TRBV7-2, the J gene TRBJ2-1; TRBD2 is a possible D gene (5 bases). Germline assignment: CDR1 SGHTA and CDR2 FQGNSA. This CDR3 region has 13 residues. Trimming removed 0 bases from V and 6 bases from J, with 6 bases in between.

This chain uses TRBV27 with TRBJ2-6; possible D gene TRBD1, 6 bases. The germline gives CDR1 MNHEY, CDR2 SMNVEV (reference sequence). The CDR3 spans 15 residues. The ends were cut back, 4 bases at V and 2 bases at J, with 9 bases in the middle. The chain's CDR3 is CASSYSGAGANVLTF. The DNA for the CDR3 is TGTGCCAGCAGTTATTCAGGGGCTGGGGCCAACGTCCTGACTTTC.

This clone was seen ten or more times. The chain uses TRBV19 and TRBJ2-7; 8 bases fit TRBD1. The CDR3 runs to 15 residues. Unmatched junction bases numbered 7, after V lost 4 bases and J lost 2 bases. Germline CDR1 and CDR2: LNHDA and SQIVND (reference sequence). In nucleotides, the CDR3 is TGTGCCAGTAGTAAAACAGGGGGTATAGCCTACGAGCAGTACTTC. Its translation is CASSKTGGIAYEQYF. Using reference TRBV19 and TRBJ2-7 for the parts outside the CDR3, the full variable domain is DGGITQSPKYLFRKEGQNVTLSCEQNLNHDAMYWYRQDPGQGLRLIYYSQIVNDFQKGDIAEGYSVSREKKESFPLTVTSAQKNPTAFYLCASSKTGGIAYEQYFGPGTRLTVT.